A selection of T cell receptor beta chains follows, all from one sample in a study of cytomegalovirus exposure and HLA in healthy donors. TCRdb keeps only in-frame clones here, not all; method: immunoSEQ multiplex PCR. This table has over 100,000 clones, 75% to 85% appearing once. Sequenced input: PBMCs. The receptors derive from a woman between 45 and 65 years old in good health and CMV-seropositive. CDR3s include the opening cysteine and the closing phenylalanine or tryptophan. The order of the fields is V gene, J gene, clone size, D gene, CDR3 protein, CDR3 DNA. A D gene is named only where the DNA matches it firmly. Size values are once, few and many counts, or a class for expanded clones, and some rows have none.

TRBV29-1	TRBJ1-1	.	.	CSVMDGATDTEAFF	TGCAGCGTTATGGATGGGGCTACGGACACTGAAGCTTTCTTT
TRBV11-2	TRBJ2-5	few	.	CASSRTSQETQYF	TGTGCCAGCAGCCGGACATCCCAAGAGACCCAGTACTTC
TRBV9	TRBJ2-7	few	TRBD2	CASSVAPAGNAEQYF	TGTGCCAGCAGCGTAGCCCCAGCGGGAAACGCCGAGCAGTACTTC
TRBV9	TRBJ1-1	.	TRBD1	CASSEWDRGIEAFF	TGTGCCAGCAGCGAGTGGGACAGGGGTATCGAAGCTTTCTTT
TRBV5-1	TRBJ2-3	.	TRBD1	CASSSDRNTDTQYF	TGCGCCAGCAGCTCGGACAGGAACACAGATACGCAGTATTTT
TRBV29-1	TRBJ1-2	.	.	CSVFQGPNYGYTF	TGCAGCGTTTTCCAGGGTCCCAACTATGGCTACACCTTC
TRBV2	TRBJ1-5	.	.	CASSGLQAQNQPQHF	TGTGCCAGCAGTGGCCTACAGGCCCAGAATCAGCCCCAGCATTTT
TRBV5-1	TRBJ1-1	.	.	CASSLGVGGNTEAFF	TGCGCCAGCAGCTTGGGTGTAGGGGGGAACACTGAAGCTTTCTTT
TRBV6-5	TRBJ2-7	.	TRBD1	CASSLRDRWNYEQYF	TGTGCCAGCAGTCTCCGGGACAGGTGGAACTACGAGCAGTACTTC
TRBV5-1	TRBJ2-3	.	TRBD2	CASSLEGGGGDLADTQYF	TGCGCCAGCAGCTTGGAAGGGGGCGGGGGGGATCTCGCAGATACGCAGTATTTT
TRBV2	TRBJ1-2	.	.	CASSEGRQGNYGYTF	TGTGCCAGCAGTGAAGGTCGGCAGGGTAACTATGGCTACACCTTC
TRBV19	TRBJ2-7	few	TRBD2	CASSLLAGGPPEQYF	TGTGCCAGTAGTCTCTTAGCGGGAGGGCCGCCAGAGCAGTACTTC
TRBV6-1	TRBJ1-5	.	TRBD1	CASSEGWTGSNQPQHF	TGTGCCAGCAGTGAAGGTTGGACAGGGAGCAATCAGCCCCAGCATTTT
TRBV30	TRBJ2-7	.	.	CAWSSAGTLYEQYF	TGTGCCTGGAGTTCCGCCGGGACTCTCTACGAGCAGTACTTC
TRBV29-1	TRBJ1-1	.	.	CSVARGSTEAFF	TGCAGCGTGGCCAGGGGTAGCACTGAAGCTTTCTTT
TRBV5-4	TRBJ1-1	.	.	CASSFGGTEAFF	TGTGCCAGCAGCTTTGGAGGGACTGAAGCTTTCTTT
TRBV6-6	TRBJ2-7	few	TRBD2	CASGRLAGTYEQYF	TGTGCCAGCGGGAGACTAGCGGGCACCTACGAGCAGTACTTC
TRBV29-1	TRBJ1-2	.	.	CSVAPGVGYTF	TGCAGCGTTGCCCCGGGGGTGGGCTACACCTTC
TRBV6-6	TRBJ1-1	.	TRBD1	CASSYDRGTEAFF	TGTGCCAGCAGTTACGACAGGGGAACTGAAGCTTTCTTT
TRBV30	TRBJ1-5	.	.	CAWSAVYSNQPQHF	TGTGCCTGGAGTGCTGTTTATAGCAATCAGCCCCAGCATTTT
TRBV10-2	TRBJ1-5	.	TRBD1	CASARDRGDNQPQHF	TGCGCCAGCGCCCGGGACAGGGGGGACAATCAGCCCCAGCATTTT
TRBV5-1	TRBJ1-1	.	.	CASRSSPRSNTEAFF	TGCGCCAGCCGATCCTCCCCCCGGTCGAACACTGAAGCTTTCTTT
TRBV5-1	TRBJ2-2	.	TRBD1	CASSFVRDSEVTGELFF	TGCGCCAGCAGCTTTGTACGGGACAGTGAGGTGACCGGGGAGCTGTTTTTT